Each of the 20 T cell receptor beta chains below was sequenced from the same sample in a study of response to subunit inactivated influenza vaccine. Via MiXCR, TCRdb re-called the RT-PCR reads, giving one row per CDR3 protein. The top ten clones hold approximately 10% of a sample with around 750,000 distinct CDR3 sequences, 20% to 25% of them seen once. The sequencing used PBMCs from blood, collected 4 to 6 days after vaccination. Receptors were obtained from a man aged 50 or older who received an inactivated influenza vaccine.

This clonotype was detected a few times. The genes are TRBV12-3 or TRBV12-4 and TRBJ2-6, with 7 bases fitting TRBD1. CDR3 size: 15 residues. V lost 9 bases to trimming and J lost 0 bases; unmatched junction nucleotides: 5. CDR3 nucleotide sequence: TGTGCCAGTTGGGACAGCAGCTCTGGGGCCAACGTCCTGACTTTC. Its protein is CASWDSSSGANVLTF.

This clonotype was recorded at least ten times. The V and J genes are TRBV6-5 and TRBJ1-2, with TRBD1 matching over 7 bases. The germline V gene encodes CDR1 MNHEY and CDR2 SVGAGI. V was clipped by 0 bases and J by 6 bases; unmatched bases: 7. This CDR3 is 15 amino acids long. The CDR3 DNA reads as TGTGCCAGCAGTTACTCGAGGGGGCCCCTCAATGGCTACACCTTC. Its translation: CASSYSRGPLNGYTF.

In this sample, this clonotype turned up once. V is TRBV11-2 and J is TRBJ2-4; tentative D call: TRBD1 (6 bases). This CDR3 contains 16 residues. The germline V gene encodes CDR1 SGHAT and CDR2 FQNNGV. The ends were cut back, 1 base at V and 10 bases at J, with 20 bases in the middle. CDR3 in DNA: TGTGCCAGCAGCTTAGGTCCATACAGGGCCCGTGGGATTCAGTACTTC. Translation: CASSLGPYRARGIQYF.

V is TRBV27 and J is TRBJ2-5, with D possibly TRBD1 on 5 matching bases. The V end was cut by 0 bases, the J end by 5 bases, with 13 bases between. CDR1 is MNHEY and CDR2 is SMNVEV in the germline V gene (reference sequence). The CDR3 runs to 15 residues. For the CDR3, the DNA is TGTGCCAGCAGTTTATCGGCACGGACATTCGAGACCCAGTACTTC. Translation gives CASSLSARTFETQYF.

In this sample, this clonotype turned up a few times. V usage is TRBV29-1 and J usage is TRBJ2-2; TRBD1 matches at 10 bases. V trimming: 4 bases; J trimming: 4 bases; junction bases outside the gene matches: 3. This CDR3 spans 14 amino acids. Germline loops: CDR1 SQVTM, CDR2 ANQGSEA. The CDR3 loop is CSVAGQGSTGELFF. CDR3 sequence (DNA): TGCAGCGTTGCGGGACAGGGGTCCACCGGGGAGCTGTTTTTT.

The V call is TRBV10-3, the J call TRBJ2-2; D is perhaps TRBD1 or TRBD2 (5 bases each). CDR3 length equals 18 residues. V gave up 0 bases and J gave up 6 bases, with 20 bases separating them. Germline V gene sequence: CDR1 ENHRY, CDR2 SYGVKD. CDR3 loop: CAISESNRQRTRAGELFF. CDR3 sequence (DNA): TGTGCCATCAGTGAGTCGAATCGACAGCGAACTAGGGCCGGGGAGCTGTTTTTT.

The table lists this clonotype with a few counts. This chain links TRBV7-6 with TRBJ2-7; the match to TRBD2 covers 11 bases. Germline V CDR1 and CDR2: SGHVS, FNYEAQ. J was trimmed by 6 bases and V by 1 base; bases with no gene match: 5. This CDR3 is built from 15 residues. CDR3 DNA: TGTGCCAGCAGCTTAGAGGGTACTAGCGGGGGCGAGCAGTACTTC. Encoded protein: CASSLEGTSGGEQYF.

This clonotype was found many times. This rearrangement joins TRBV29-1 to TRBJ2-3, with D possibly being TRBD2 (6 bases). The V gene's germline CDR1 is SQVTM and CDR2 ANQGSEA. V lost 3 bases to trimming and J lost 1 base, with 11 bases between them. CDR3 size: 14 residues. The CDR3 DNA follows: TGCAGCGTTGATCGTTGGGGGGGCACAGATACGCAGTATTTT. This translates into CSVDRWGGTDTQYF.

This clonotype was seen at least ten times. The V and J genes are TRBV12-3 or TRBV12-4 and TRBJ2-7; no clear D. This CDR3 spans 15 amino acids. Trimming removed 4 bases at V and 1 base at J, with 14 bases between. The CDR3 loop reads CASSSLPDGSYEQYF. DNA of the CDR3: TGTGCCAGCAGTTCCCTACCGGACGGATCCTACGAGCAGTACTTC.

As to this clonotype: This sequence may be a read error, since a much larger clone differs from it by one base. This chain links TRBV5-1 with TRBJ1-1; D not certain. Germline V gene lookup returns CDR1 SGHRS and CDR2 YFSETQ. The CDR3 runs 14 residues. Trimming took off 2 bases at V and 0 bases at J, with 8 bases between the two ends. The CDR3 DNA reads TGCGCCAGCAGCTTATACTACATGAACACTGAAGCTTTCTTT. As protein: CASSLYYMNTEAFF.

This sequence joins TRBV6-1 and TRBJ2-7; D might be TRBD1 (6 bases). Germline CDR1 and CDR2: MNHNS and SASEGT. V lost 5 bases to trimming and J lost 3 bases, with 17 bases between them. The CDR3 is made up of 15 amino acids. In DNA form, the CDR3 reads TGTGCCAGCAGTAAACCCGACAGGATCCTCTACGAGCAGTACTTC. Its translation is CASSKPDRILYEQYF.

A few counts support this clonotype. This chain's CDR3 is CASSQHRETGGIPQFF. CDR3 coding DNA: TGTGCCAGCAGCCAACATCGCGAGACAGGGGGAATCCCGCAGTTCTTC. This sequence joins TRBV3-1 and TRBJ2-1; TRBD1 matches at 9 bases. Germline V gene sequence: CDR1 LGHDT, CDR2 YNNKEL (reference sequence). The CDR3 spans 16 residues. Losses at the gene ends were 2 bases for V and 12 bases for J; bases not matched to a gene: 14.

V is TRBV7-6 and J is TRBJ2-5; TRBD2 agrees at 7 bases. The CDR3 spans 15 residues. Losses at the gene ends were 3 bases for V and 4 bases for J; bases not matched to a gene: 8. Germline V CDR1 and CDR2: SGHVS, FNYEAQ. The CDR3 region is CASSFGGRMVETQYF. The CDR3 region has the DNA TGTGCCAGCAGCTTTGGCGGGAGAATGGTAGAGACCCAGTACTTC.

This clonotype was found many times. V usage is TRBV6-1 and J usage is TRBJ2-7; D is ambiguous. Germline V gene data show CDR1 as MNHNS and CDR2 as SASEGT. V shed 11 bases and J shed 3 bases, with 14 bases lying between them. The CDR3 consists of 12 residues. CDR3 nucleotide sequence: TGTGCCGGGTCTACCTTTGGCTACGAGCAGTACTTC. Its protein is CAGSTFGYEQYF.

This rearrangement joins TRBV7-2 to TRBJ1-5; D is ambiguous. The CDR3 covers 14 residues. Trimming took off 4 bases at V and 0 bases at J, with 7 bases between the two ends. Germline CDR1 reads SGHTA; CDR2 reads FQGNSA. CDR3 region: CASSSGLSNQPQHF. The CDR3 region has the DNA TGTGCCAGCAGCTCAGGTCTTAGCAATCAGCCCCAGCATTTT.

The chain joins TRBV15 to TRBJ1-1; D unclear. The CDR3 covers 15 residues. Between the trimmed V and J ends, which lost 0 bases and 7 bases, there was a span of 15 bases. Germline V CDR1 and CDR2: LNHNV, YYDKDF (reference sequence). The CDR3 nucleotides read TGTGCCACCAGCAGAGATGGAGCGGTAGGATTTGAAGCTTTCTTT. As protein: CATSRDGAVGFEAFF.

This clonotype was found many times. The chain is built from TRBV5-5 and TRBJ1-6; D gene ambiguous. V was pared by 2 bases and J by 0 bases, with 9 bases between. Germline loops: CDR1 SGHKS, CDR2 YYEKEE (reference sequence). The CDR3 length is 16 residues. CDR3 protein: CASSLGQYSYNSPLHF. As DNA, the CDR3 is TGTGCCAGCAGCTTAGGGCAGTACTCCTATAATTCACCCCTCCACTTT.

This clonotype was found a few times. The chain employs TRBV4-3 and TRBJ2-4; no firm D call. Germline V lookup: CDR1 LGHNA, CDR2 YSLEER. The CDR3 has 15 amino acids. The V and J ends lost 0 bases and 0 bases respectively, with 6 bases between them. This chain's CDR3 is CASSQDWIAKNIQYF. The CDR3 nucleotides are TGCGCCAGCAGCCAAGATTGGATAGCCAAAAACATTCAGTACTTC.

This clonotype was observed a few times. The V gene is TRBV12-3 or TRBV12-4, the J gene TRBJ2-7; D is unclear. Trimming took off 3 bases at V and 6 bases at J, with 21 bases between the two ends. CDR3 length: 16 amino acids. The CDR3 bases are TGTGCCAGCAGTTTTTATCCCGATGCTGCTACGGGCGAGCAGTACTTC. Residues: CASSFYPDAATGEQYF.

The chain couples TRBV14 to TRBJ2-7; TRBD1 matches at 8 bases. The CDR3 length is 15 residues. Germline trimming cut 8 bases from V and 2 bases from J; bases unmatched to any gene: 11. Germline V lookup: CDR1 SGHDN, CDR2 FVKESK. CDR3 loop: CASLWIPGQAYEQYF. The CDR3 bases are TGTGCCAGCCTTTGGATCCCGGGACAGGCCTACGAGCAGTACTTC.